This T cell receptor beta chain was identified in a study of early T cells in non-severe SARS-CoV-2 infection. TCRdb re-called the 5' RACE reads with MiXCR, one entry per CDR3 protein. The repertoire includes tens of thousands of distinct CDR3 sequences, 12% of them detected once, and approximately 6.4% sits in the top ten. The ends were cut back, 4 bases at V and 3 bases at J, with 9 bases in the middle. The CDR3 is made up of 13 amino acids. Germline CDR1 is SGHTA and CDR2 is FQGNSA. The clonotype comes from an adult who was a healthcare worker with PCR-confirmed SARS-CoV-2 infection or an uninfected control (not recorded which). V gene TRBV7-2 combines with J gene TRBJ2-5, with D possibly matching TRBD1 (5 bases). Sequenced material: whole blood. CDR3 coding DNA: TGTGCCAGCAGCTCGACAGTAAAAGAGACCCAGTACTTC. Its protein is CASSSTVKETQYF.